The 25 T cell receptor beta chains below come from one sample, sequenced in a study of T cell changes during pregnancy in multiple sclerosis (dated by TCRdb to about 2019). Library method: the immunoSEQ multiplex PCR assay. Drawn from immuneACCESS, this table holds only the in-frame rearrangements with V and J called that TCRdb kept. Clones are partly lost; checked studies trace under half to an unresolved V gene and leave the rest unexplained. The table for this sample lists 40,000 to 50,000 clones; under 95% of them were counted only once. The ten largest account for over 0.55% of the sample. The sample was CD4+ T cells from peripheral blood mononuclear cells, taken in the third trimester of pregnancy. All receptors derive from a female donor with multiple sclerosis, enrolled in a pregnancy study.

This clone was seen only once. The chain has TRBV7-2 and TRBJ2-3; perhaps TRBD2 as D (5 bases). The germline gives CDR1 SGHTA, CDR2 FQGNSA. The length of the CDR3 is 14 residues. The V end lost 0 bases, the J end lost 1 base, and 5 bases lay between the germline ends. DNA for the CDR3: TGTGCCAGCAGCTTAGCTAGCGGCACAGATACGCAGTATTTT. It translates to CASSLASGTDTQYF.

This chain uses TRBV18 with TRBJ2-1, with TRBD2 identical over 12 bases. There are 16 residues in the CDR3. Trimming took 1 base from V and 7 from J; bases not matched to a gene: 5. CDR1 KGHSH and CDR2 LQKENI come from the germline V gene. CDR3 residues: CASSPLGLAGGNEQFF. The CDR3 region has the DNA TGTGCCAGCTCACCACTCGGGCTAGCGGGGGGGAATGAGCAGTTCTTC.

The V and J genes are TRBV4-2 and TRBJ2-7, with 10 bases fitting TRBD1. Trimming at V came to 5 bases and at J to 5 bases, leaving 6 bases not matched to a gene. This CDR3 is 14 amino acids long. Germline V lookup: CDR1 LGHNA, CDR2 YNFKEQ. CDR3: CASSAPGTGDEQYF. The CDR3 DNA reads TGTGCCAGCAGCGCTCCCGGGACAGGGGACGAGCAGTACTTC.

The chain carries TRBV11-2 and TRBJ1-5; TRBD1 aligns across 7 bases. Germline CDR1 is SGHAT and CDR2 is FQNNGV. The CDR3 is 15 amino acids. The ends lost 3 bases at V and 2 bases at J; junction bases unmatched: 4. This chain's CDR3 is CASSFDRAGNQPQHF. The CDR3 DNA follows: TGTGCCAGCAGCTTCGACAGGGCTGGCAATCAGCCCCAGCATTTT.

This chain connects TRBV5-4 to TRBJ2-3; D is ambiguous. The CDR3 is 14 residues long. The germline V gene has CDR1 SGHNT and CDR2 YYREEE (reference sequence). The V gene lost 1 base and the J gene lost 6 bases, with 12 bases spanning the gap. CDR3: CASSLPHSRDTQYF. Here the CDR3 DNA reads TGTGCCAGCAGCTTGCCACACTCGAGGGATACGCAGTATTTT.

The rearrangement uses TRBV7-9 and TRBJ2-3; unclear D gene. This CDR3 is built from 13 residues. Germline V gives CDR1 SEHNR, CDR2 FQNEAQ (reference sequence). V lost 5 bases to trimming and J lost 0 bases, with 6 bases between them. CDR3 sequence (DNA): TGTGCCAGCAGCATTCCTAGCACAGATACGCAGTATTTT. Translated: CASSIPSTDTQYF.

The J gene is TRBJ2-7, the V gene TRBV30, with TRBD1 as a possible D gene (5 bases). CDR1 GTSNPN and CDR2 SVGIG come from the germline V gene (reference sequence). The germline V and J ends were trimmed by 4 bases and 4 bases, with 11 bases remaining between them. The CDR3 extends over 12 amino acids. The CDR3 loop reads CAWKVGPYEQYF. The CDR3 DNA sequence: TGTGCCTGGAAGGTGGGGCCGTACGAGCAGTACTTC.

This chain links TRBV5-1 with TRBJ1-4, with D possibly matching TRBD1 (5 bases). The CDR3 has 15 residues. V was pared by 0 bases and J by 8 bases, with 14 bases between. Germline V gene data show CDR1 as SGHRS and CDR2 as YFSETQ. CDR3 region: CASSLAQVPGEKLFF. Written as DNA, the CDR3 is TGCGCCAGCAGCTTGGCACAGGTGCCAGGGGAAAAACTGTTTTTT.

This chain connects TRBV7-8 to TRBJ1-3; possibly TRBD1 for D (6 bases). This CDR3 spans 16 amino acids. V was shortened by 5 bases and J by 0 bases, with 14 bases between the two germline ends. Germline loops: CDR1 SGHVS, CDR2 FQNEAQ. The CDR3 loop reads CASSPRTANSGNTIYF. CDR3 bases: TGTGCCAGCAGCCCCCGGACAGCTAACTCTGGAAACACCATATATTTT.

The V gene is TRBV2, the J gene TRBJ2-5, with D possibly being TRBD2 (6 bases). Looked up from germline, CDR1 is SNHLY and CDR2 is FYNNEI. V shed 8 bases and J shed 5 bases, with 21 bases lying between them. This CDR3 is 15 amino acids long. The CDR3 DNA sequence: TGTGCCAGCGGTCGTGACGGGGGATTTAGGGAGACCCAGTACTTC. It is translated as CASGRDGGFRETQYF.

This chain links TRBV19 with TRBJ2-2; D may be TRBD2 (6 bases). This CDR3 spans 14 amino acids. V was clipped by 5 bases and J by 3 bases, with 10 bases between them. Germline V gives CDR1 LNHDA, CDR2 SQIVND (reference sequence). For the CDR3, the DNA is TGTGCCAGTAGTCGGGGGTCAGACACCGGGGAGCTGTTTTTT. It translates to CASSRGSDTGELFF. The entire variable domain, with the rest obtained from reference TRBV19 and TRBJ2-2, is as follows: DGGITQSPKYLFRKEGQNVTLSCEQNLNHDAMYWYRQDPGQGLRLIYYSQIVNDFQKGDIAEGYSVSREKKESFPLTVTSAQKNPTAFYLCASSRGSDTGELFFGEGSRLTVL.

The CDR3 here is CASSSQGIPYEQYF. The CDR3 nucleotides read TGTGCCAGCAGTTCCCAGGGAATCCCCTACGAGCAGTACTTC. V usage is TRBV28 and J usage is TRBJ2-7; possible D gene TRBD1, 5 bases. Germline-derived CDR1 and CDR2 are MDHEN and SYDVKM. This CDR3 comprises 14 residues. V lost 4 bases, J lost 2 bases, and 12 bases lay in between.

V usage is TRBV11-1 and J usage is TRBJ1-1, with TRBD1 as a possible D gene (6 bases). The CDR3 extends over 16 amino acids. Germline loops: CDR1 SGHAT, CDR2 FQDESV (reference sequence). V lost 2 bases, J lost 5 bases, and 18 bases lay in between. The CDR3 bases are TGTGCCAGCAGCTTATCCCCAGGGGCGAAGGGTACTGAAGCTTTCTTT. Translation gives CASSLSPGAKGTEAFF.

The chain links TRBV19 to TRBJ2-5; 7 positions match TRBD1. Trimming cost V 1 base and J 3 bases; bases outside gene matches: 2. The CDR3 is 14 residues long. Per the germline V gene, CDR1 is LNHDA and CDR2 is SQIVND (reference sequence). The CDR3: CASSIGQGKETQYF. As DNA, the CDR3 is TGTGCCAGTAGTATAGGACAGGGAAAAGAGACCCAGTACTTC.

This clone has a single count. The rearrangement joins TRBV30 to TRBJ1-2; D not resolved. Trimming removed 0 bases at V and 8 bases at J, with 10 bases between. Germline V gene sequence: CDR1 GTSNPN, CDR2 SVGIG (reference sequence). The CDR3 length is 12 residues. CDR3: CAWSVMIGGYTF. CDR3 coding DNA: TGTGCCTGGAGTGTAATGATTGGCGGCTACACCTTC.

The chain links TRBV28 to TRBJ1-1; D unresolved. The CDR3 contains 10 residues. Germline lookup yields CDR1 MDHEN and CDR2 SYDVKM. Trimming shortened V by 10 bases and J by 6 bases, and 9 bases separated the two germline ends. CDR3 coding DNA: TGTGCCACCGGGTACCCTGAAGCTTTCTTT. This translates into CATGYPEAFF.

To note about this clone: At one end the junction does not follow the germline gene, possibly because of a read error. The CDR3 reads CASSKAGGTGPNEQYF. In DNA, the CDR3 is TGTGCCAGCAGTAAAGCCGGGGGGACAGGTCCCAACGAGCAGTACTTC. The chain links TRBV6-1 to TRBJ2-7; D perhaps matches TRBD1 (8 bases). Germline-derived CDR1 and CDR2 are MNHNS and SASEGT. The CDR3 is 16 amino acids.

The genes are TRBV6-5 and TRBJ1-5; D is unclear. Per germline, CDR1 MNHEY and CDR2 SVGAGI. The CDR3 is made up of 15 amino acids. V was shortened by 4 bases and J by 4 bases, with 14 bases between the two germline ends. The CDR3 protein is CASSLYGSENQPQHF. The CDR3 region has the DNA TGTGCCAGCAGTTTATACGGATCGGAGAATCAGCCCCAGCATTTT.

The J gene is TRBJ2-1, the V gene TRBV11-2; no firm D call. Trimming removed 0 bases from V and 5 bases from J, with 17 bases in between. Germline V CDR1 and CDR2: SGHAT, FQNNGV. This CDR3 region has 17 residues. The CDR3 region is CASSLDILRHFDNEQFF. The CDR3 DNA is TGTGCCAGCAGCTTAGATATTCTGCGCCATTTCGACAATGAGCAGTTCTTC.

The rearrangement links TRBV7-2 to TRBJ1-3; TRBD1 matches 9 bases. The V and J ends lost 3 bases and 2 bases, in that order; junction bases with no gene match: 8. CDR1 and CDR2 (germline): SGHTA, FQGNSA. This CDR3 has 17 amino acids. The CDR3 loop is CASSLGGQGQTGNTIYF. In nucleotides, the CDR3 is TGTGCCAGCAGCTTGGGGGGACAGGGCCAAACTGGAAACACCATATATTTT.

This chain connects TRBV7-9 to TRBJ2-7; maybe TRBD2 (5 bases). Germline CDR1 SEHNR, CDR2 FQNEAQ (reference sequence). This CDR3 has 14 residues. Trimming removed 1 base from V and 6 bases from J, with 13 bases in between. CDR3 DNA: TGTGCCAGCAGCTTAGGCGTGGGAGTAGCCGAGCAGTACTTC. Protein product: CASSLGVGVAEQYF.

This chain links TRBV15 with TRBJ2-7, with 8 bases fitting TRBD2. CDR1 LNHNV and CDR2 YYDKDF come from the germline V gene (reference sequence). Unmatched junction bases numbered 13, after V lost 3 bases and J lost 3 bases. This CDR3 region has 17 residues. The CDR3: CATSSTRGGGRHYEQYF. CDR3 DNA sequence: TGTGCCACCAGCAGTACTCGGGGGGGCGGGCGACACTACGAGCAGTACTTC.

This chain joins TRBV25-1 and TRBJ2-7; 13 positions agree with TRBD2. The V gene's germline CDR1 is MGHDK and CDR2 SYGVNS. The CDR3 contains 17 residues. The junction had 7 bases not matched to a gene; V was cut back by 1 base and J by 4 bases. The CDR3 DNA reads as TGTGCCAGCAGTGAATCCCCCGGACTAGCGGGAGCTTACGAGCAGTACTTC. It yields the protein CASSESPGLAGAYEQYF.

The V and J genes are TRBV19 and TRBJ1-2; D gene unclear. V lost 3 bases to trimming and J lost 4 bases, with 12 bases between them. This CDR3 has 14 residues. CDR1 LNHDA and CDR2 SQIVND come from the germline V gene (reference sequence). Here the CDR3 DNA reads TGTGCCAGTAGTATTGTCCTAACCCTCTATGGCTACACCTTC. Translation gives CASSIVLTLYGYTF. Supplemented by reference TRBV19 and TRBJ1-2, the full variable domain reads DGGITQSPKYLFRKEGQNVTLSCEQNLNHDAMYWYRQDPGQGLRLIYYSQIVNDFQKGDIAEGYSVSREKKESFPLTVTSAQKNPTAFYLCASSIVLTLYGYTFGSGTRLTVV.

This clone was detected once. The genes are TRBV7-2 and TRBJ2-7; D uncertain. CDR3 length equals 11 residues. Germline assignment: CDR1 SGHTA and CDR2 FQGNSA. Trimming pared 3 bases from V and 4 bases from J, leaving 4 bases between. The CDR3 bases are TGTGCCAGCAGCTTTTCGTACGAGCAGTACTTC. It encodes CASSFSYEQYF.